This T cell receptor beta chain was sequenced in a study of blood T cell repertoires in COVID-19 (dated by TCRdb to 2018 to 2021). With regard to the full study: The collaborator samples originated in the United States, Italy and Spain and spanned the acute and convalescent phases of COVID-19. The prospective study material was composed of cDNA or gDNA derived from T cells, B-cell-depleted T cells, or PBMCs. Deeply sampled blood TCRbeta repertoires from subjects exposed to, actively infected with, or recovered from COVID-19 were included in the dataset. A freely available public database, intended as a resource for researchers studying the immune response to SARS-CoV-2, is where the repertoires were released. Samples were obtained from the ongoing ImmuneRACE study (first 160 participants) and from 1,254 subjects provided by 6 global collaborators. Nearly every sample came with metadata listing a de-identified subject ID, COVID-19 status, age in years and sex. Where available, HLA class I and class II types were obtained from metadata supplied by the sample provider rather than from assay-based typing.

TCRbeta CDR3 regions were amplified from genomic DNA using the immunoSEQ Assay, a bias-controlled multiplex PCR. The source study handled its data this way. Within the assay, amplification of reference gene primers was used to estimate how many nucleated cells each sample contained. To quantify the absolute abundance of each unique TCRbeta CDR3 rearrangement, sequence reads were collapsed and filtered. Productive Simpson clonality was computed per sample as the square root of Simpson's diversity index over productive rearrangements. Not all clones reach the TCRdb copy of this immuneACCESS table, which keeps in-frame sequences only. Checked studies attribute under half of the gap to unresolved V genes and leave the rest unexplained. V and J calls and clone size are copied from that table; D and trimming were computed from the DNA. This sample gives hundreds of thousands of clones in total; around 87% of them show up just once. The ten largest make up 2.3% of the sample.

One collaborating source in Seattle enrolled patients while the patients were actively infected and followed the patients over time throughout the course of disease. Collaborating institutions collected whole blood in K2EDTA tubes following their own protocols. For TCRbeta analysis, collaborators shipped samples in one of three forms: frozen whole blood, isolated PBMCs, or DNA extracted from either of those sample types. The research as a whole found: Clinical and demographic metadata were provided uncurated, with the amount varying by source and participant.

The junction shows trimming of 3 bases on V and 4 bases on J, plus 10 bases between the germline ends. Measured from the cysteine to the phenylalanine, the CDR3 is 15 residues long. Left in the record is the CDR3 DNA by itself, 45 bases read in frame from the first base. Sequences SGHTA (CDR1) and FQGTGA (CDR2) are obtained from the germline V gene. Comment on this clone: Its binding antigen is unknown. The input lacks base qualities; no much larger clone sits a single base away.

This sequence was found in an older woman with COVID-19, enrolled during active disease. Input material: peripheral blood. The rearranged segments are TRBV7-3 and TRBJ1-6, with a tentative D gene TRBD1 over 5 matching bases. The CDR3 protein sequence reads: CASSFGGLYNSPLHF. The nucleotide sequence reads TGTGCCAGCAGCTTTGGGGGGTTGTATAATTCACCCCTCCACTTT.